A selection of T cell receptor beta chains follows, all from one sample in a study of blood T cell repertoires in COVID-19. Profiled with immunoSEQ multiplex PCR; TCRdb holds only in-frame clones, not every one. The sample comprises over 120,000 clones, about 80% of which are singletons, and over 5% rests with the top ten. Sequencing was carried out using PBMCs or T cells enriched from blood (not recorded which). The source is a woman aged 50 to 65 who had recovered from COVID-19. CDR3s include the opening cysteine and the closing phenylalanine or tryptophan. D genes are given only for firm matches. Size is omitted from some rows. Given values are once, few, many or a class for expanded clones.

V gene	D gene	clone size	J gene	CDR3 DNA	CDR3 protein
TRBV12-3/TRBV12-4	.	once	TRBJ2-2	TGTGCCAGCAGTTGGGTGGGACACGGGGAGCTGTTTTTT	CASSWVGHGELFF
TRBV2	.	many	TRBJ1-3	TGTGCCAGCAGTGACTACGGAAACACCATATATTTT	CASSDYGNTIYF
TRBV7-2	TRBD1	.	TRBJ1-2	TGTGCCAGCAGCTTAGCGACAGGGGGTAGCTATGGCTACACCTTC	CASSLATGGSYGYTF
TRBV29-1	.	.	TRBJ1-4	TGCAGCGCCTACGTTCGGACGGAGGCATATGAAAAACTGTTTTTT	CSAYVRTEAYEKLFF
TRBV5-5	.	.	TRBJ2-2	TGTGCCAGCAGCTTTCAACAGACCACCGGGGAGCTGTTTTTT	CASSFQQTTGELFF
TRBV28	.	.	TRBJ1-3	TGTGCCAGCAGTTTAATCCAGGCTGGAAACACCATATATTTT	CASSLIQAGNTIYF
TRBV4-2	.	few	TRBJ1-3	TGTGCCAGCAGCCCCCGGCAAGGGGCCTTCTCTGGAAACACCATATATTTT	CASSPRQGAFSGNTIYF
TRBV19	TRBD1	.	TRBJ2-3	TGTGCCAGTAGTATTGTACAGGGGATCGATACGCAGTATTTT	CASSIVQGIDTQYF
TRBV9	TRBD1	.	TRBJ2-1	TGTGCCAGCAGCGTCACGGACAGGGACTATGAGCAGTTCTTC	CASSVTDRDYEQFF
TRBV6-5	.	.	TRBJ1-4	TGTGCCAGCAGTTACCTTGGACCGGGGGAGGGACTGTTTTTT	CASSYLGPGEGLFF
TRBV5-1	.	few	TRBJ2-1	TGCGCCAGCAGCTTGGGAGGCCTCAACTACAATGAGCAGTTCTTC	CASSLGGLNYNEQFF
TRBV19	TRBD1	few	TRBJ1-2	TGTGCCAGTGCCGCCCGGACAGGGGGCGCGGGGTATGGCTACACCTTC	CASAARTGGAGYGYTF
TRBV20-1	.	.	TRBJ2-1	TGCAGTGCTCCTTTGGAGGAGCAGTTCTTC	CSAPLEEQFF
TRBV3-1/TRBV3-2	.	once	TRBJ1-1	TGTGCCAGCAGCCAGACGGGGAACACTGAAGCTTTCTTT	CASSQTGNTEAFF
TRBV2	.	.	TRBJ1-2	TGTGCCAGCAGTGACAGTAACTATGGCTACACCTTC	CASSDSNYGYTF
TRBV6-1	TRBD2	.	TRBJ2-1	TGTGCCAGCAGTGGGTGGACTAGCGGGGGGTTCAATGAGCAGTTCTTC	CASSGWTSGGFNEQFF
TRBV19	TRBD1	.	TRBJ1-4	TGTGCCAGTAGTGCCGGACAGGCTGCAACTAATGAAAAACTGTTTTTT	CASSAGQAATNEKLFF
TRBV15	TRBD2	.	TRBJ2-7	TGTGCCACCAGCATATCAGCGGGGAGCTCCTACGAGCAGTACTTC	CATSISAGSSYEQYF
TRBV5-5	TRBD1	.	TRBJ1-2	TGTGCCAGCAGCTTGGGCTACGGGACAGTCAACTATGGCTACACCTTC	CASSLGYGTVNYGYTF
TRBV19	.	.	TRBJ1-2	TGTGCCAGTAGTCCGGACTACTATGGCTACACCTTC	CASSPDYYGYTF
TRBV5-1	TRBD1	.	TRBJ2-5	TGCGCCAGCAGCTCCCAAGGGACAGGTCAAGAGACCCAGTACTTC	CASSSQGTGQETQYF
TRBV12-3/TRBV12-4	.	.	TRBJ1-1	TGTGCCAGCAGTAACCAGTGGAACACTGAAGCTTTCTTT	CASSNQWNTEAFF
TRBV6-1	.	.	TRBJ1-4	TGTGCCAGCAGTGAAAGAGGGGGGGGTGAAAAACTGTTTTTT	CASSERGGGEKLFF
TRBV18	.	.	TRBJ1-4	TGTGCCAGCTCACCGGTAGCAACTAATGAAAAACTGTTTTTT	CASSPVATNEKLFF
TRBV2	TRBD2	.	TRBJ2-5	TGTGCCAGCAGCCCCGGGACTAGCGGGGGGGCCAGAAAGACCCAGTACTTC	CASSPGTSGGARKTQYF
TRBV28	.	many	TRBJ1-6	TGTGCGACAGGACCAAATTCACCCCTCCACTTT	CATGPNSPLHF
TRBV3-1/TRBV3-2	TRBD1	.	TRBJ1-3	TGTGCCAGCAACAGGGGAGAAGGAAACACCATATATTTT	CASNRGEGNTIYF
TRBV4-1	.	.	TRBJ2-5	TGCGCCAGCAGCCTGAGTGGGGCGGCTCAAGAGACCCAGTACTTC	CASSLSGAAQETQYF
TRBV19	TRBD1	.	TRBJ2-7	TGTGCCAGTAGTATAGCCGGGACAGGCCTCTCATCCCGGTACTTC	CASSIAGTGLSSRYF
TRBV30	.	.	TRBJ2-6	TGTGCCTGGGATATATCTGGGGCCAACGTCCTGACTTTC	CAWDISGANVLTF
TRBV20-1	TRBD1	.	TRBJ1-2	TGCAGTGCTAGTCTTCCCAGGAGGGACAGGATAAACTATGGCTACACCTTC	CSASLPRRDRINYGYTF
TRBV27	TRBD1	few	TRBJ1-6	TGTGCCAGCAGTGGACAGGGAAAGTCGCGCCCACCCCTCCACTTT	CASSGQGKSRPPLHF
TRBV29-1	.	.	TRBJ2-4	TGCAGCGTTGCCCGTGACTCCAAACGTAGCGACATTCAGTACTTC	CSVARDSKRSDIQYF
TRBV7-9	.	.	TRBJ1-6	TGTGCCAGCAGCTTACCGGGGAGGCCCCTCCACTTT	CASSLPGRPLHF
TRBV2	TRBD1	once	TRBJ1-1	TGTGCCAGCAGGGGGACAGGGCGGAACACTGAAGCTTTCTTT	CASRGTGRNTEAFF
TRBV9	.	.	TRBJ1-4	TGTGCCAGCAGCGCAAGGGGAGAAAAACTGTTTTTT	CASSARGEKLFF
TRBV28	.	.	TRBJ1-2	TGTGCCAGCAGTTTCACAGGGTTAGGGACCTCGCAGGGGAGCTACACCTTC	CASSFTGLGTSQGSYTF
TRBV13	.	.	TRBJ1-4	TGTGCCAGCAGCCCCGCATTAGAGAGCCCAGAAAAACTGTTTTTT	CASSPALESPEKLFF